The 27 T cell receptor beta chains reported below all come from one sample, sequenced in a study of blood T cell repertoires in COVID-19. TCRdb keeps only in-frame clones here, not all; method: immunoSEQ multiplex PCR. The table lists over 150,000 clones, more than 75% of them singletons. Input material: peripheral blood. Every receptor here comes from a woman in her 70s with COVID-19, enrolled during active disease.

This chain uses TRBV11-1 with TRBJ1-2, with D perhaps matching TRBD1 (5 bases). The CDR3 sequence is 12 residues long. Per the germline V gene, CDR1 is SGHAT and CDR2 is FQDESV (reference sequence). The ends were cut back, 3 bases at V and 8 bases at J, with 10 bases in the middle. The CDR3 sequence is CASSFQGRGYTF. CDR3 in DNA: TGTGCCAGCAGCTTCCAGGGTAGAGGCTACACCTTC.

The genes are TRBV29-1 and TRBJ1-2, with TRBD1 matching 9 bases. This CDR3 has 13 residues. The germline V gene encodes CDR1 SQVTM and CDR2 ANQGSEA. Germline trimming cut 4 bases from V and 8 bases from J; bases unmatched to any gene: 8. The CDR3 DNA reads as TGCAGCGTTGTGGGACAGGGCGTCTGGGGCTACACCTTC. Its protein product is CSVVGQGVWGYTF.

V and J are TRBV6-5 and TRBJ2-5; 7 nucleotides align to TRBD1. Per the germline V gene, CDR1 is MNHEY and CDR2 is SVGAGI. CDR3 size: 13 residues. The ends lost 2 bases at V and 5 bases at J; junction bases unmatched: 2. CDR3 in amino acids: CASSYDRVETQYF. DNA for the CDR3: TGTGCCAGCAGTTACGACAGGGTCGAGACCCAGTACTTC.

V is TRBV2 and J is TRBJ1-6; D gene unclear. The CDR3 sequence is 11 residues long. The ends were cut back, 6 bases at V and 10 bases at J, with 7 bases in the middle. CDR1 and CDR2 from the germline V gene are SNHLY and FYNNEI. CDR3 amino acids: CASSSGSPLHF. The CDR3, as DNA: TGTGCCAGCAGCTCAGGATCACCCCTCCACTTT.

The rearrangement links TRBV19 to TRBJ1-5, with 10 positions matching TRBD1. V was pared by 7 bases and J by 0 bases, with 9 bases of the junction left unmatched. CDR3 length equals 17 residues. Germline CDR1 LNHDA, CDR2 SQIVND (reference sequence). The CDR3 DNA is TGTGCCAGTATCGTAGGGACAGGGGCTTATAGCAATCAGCCCCAGCATTTT. Protein: CASIVGTGAYSNQPQHF.

This clone has only one observation. This chain connects TRBV29-1 to TRBJ2-5; weak D call: TRBD2 (5 bases). This CDR3 region has 15 residues. Trimming shortened V by 1 base and J by 1 base, and 13 bases separated the two germline ends. Germline values: CDR1 SQVTM, CDR2 ANQGSEA. DNA for the CDR3: TGCAGCGTTGAAGGGGGAACGGGAAGCCAAGAGACCCAGTACTTC. Encoded protein: CSVEGGTGSQETQYF.

The V gene is TRBV2, the J gene TRBJ1-4, with D possibly being TRBD1 (5 bases). The V end lost 6 bases, the J end lost 0 bases, and 20 bases lay between the germline ends. The CDR3 covers 18 residues. Germline loops: CDR1 SNHLY, CDR2 FYNNEI. The CDR3 DNA reads TGTGCCAGCAGGAGGGGACTGAACCCAGTTGCAACTAATGAAAAACTGTTTTTT. Protein product: CASRRGLNPVATNEKLFF.

V gene TRBV18 combines with J gene TRBJ1-5, with a possible D match to TRBD1 (6 bases). The V gene's germline CDR1 is KGHSH and CDR2 LQKENI. V lost 6 bases and J 0 bases, leaving 12 bases between the germline ends. The length of the CDR3 is 15 residues. The CDR3 region has the DNA TGTGCCAGCTCGCAGAAGACAGGTAGCAATCAGCCCCAGCATTTT. It translates to CASSQKTGSNQPQHF.

This chain connects TRBV28 to TRBJ1-3; D perhaps matches TRBD1 (6 bases). Germline V gene sequence: CDR1 MDHEN, CDR2 SYDVKM. V was trimmed by 4 bases and J by 4 bases, leaving 14 bases between them. The length of the CDR3 is 15 residues. This CDR3 is CASSSRGWGGNTIYF. Written as DNA, the CDR3 is TGTGCCAGCAGTTCCAGGGGATGGGGAGGAAACACCATATATTTT.

This clone showed up just once. The chain combines TRBV21-1 with TRBJ1-5; the D call TRBD1 from the table was never checked on the DNA. TRBV21-1 is deemed a pseudogene. The CDR3 consists of 14 residues. CDR3 DNA: TGTGCCAGCAGTCCGACAGGGGACAATCAGCCCCAGCATTTT. This translates into CASSPTGDNQPQHF.

J is TRBJ2-5 and V is TRBV3-1 (or the pseudogene TRBV3-2); perhaps TRBD1 as D (5 bases). V lost 0 bases and J lost 3, with 14 bases in between. The CDR3 loop spans 16 amino acids. CDR1 LGHDT and CDR2 YNNKEL come from the germline V gene (reference sequence). The CDR3 is CASSQDLAQGKETQYF. Here the CDR3 DNA reads TGTGCCAGCAGCCAAGATCTGGCTCAGGGTAAAGAGACCCAGTACTTC.

The rearrangement uses TRBV7-2 and TRBJ1-2; TRBD1 matches at 9 bases. This CDR3 region has 14 residues. The V segment lost 3 bases and the J segment 2 bases; nucleotides outside the gene matches: 1. Germline CDR1 reads SGHTA; CDR2 reads FQGNSA. The CDR3 DNA sequence: TGTGCCAGCAGCTTGGGACAGGGAAACTATGGCTACACCTTC. This encodes CASSLGQGNYGYTF.

The chain uses TRBV7-9 and TRBJ2-7, with D tentatively TRBD1 (6 bases). The CDR3 covers 16 residues. The ends were cut back, 3 bases at V and 1 base at J, with 16 bases in the middle. The germline CDR1 and CDR2 sequences are SEHNR and FQNEAQ (reference sequence). The CDR3 spells CASSFSGVTASYEQYF. The CDR3 DNA reads TGTGCCAGCAGCTTCTCAGGGGTTACTGCTTCCTACGAGCAGTACTTC. Full variable domain (outside the CDR3, taken from reference TRBV7-9 and TRBJ2-7): DTGVSQNPRHKITKRGQNVTFRCDPISEHNRLYWYRQTLGQGPEFLTYFQNEAQLEKSRLLSDRFSAERPKGSFSTLEIQRTEQGDSAMYLCASSFSGVTASYEQYFGPGTRLTVT.

This clone was picked up a small number of times. DNA of the CDR3: TGTGCCAGCAGCTCAACAGGGGAATCGGGCTACACCTTC. Translated, it gives CASSSTGESGYTF. The chain employs TRBV7-8 and TRBJ1-2; 7 nucleotides align to TRBD1. The CDR3 runs to 13 residues. The junction had 7 bases not matched to a gene; V was cut back by 4 bases and J by 8 bases. Germline V gene sequence: CDR1 SGHVS, CDR2 FQNEAQ.

This rearrangement joins TRBV6-1 to TRBJ1-5; D is possibly TRBD1 (6 bases). This CDR3 region has 14 residues. V lost 1 base and J 15 bases, leaving 19 bases between the germline ends. Germline V gene sequence: CDR1 MNHNS, CDR2 SASEGT. The chain's CDR3 is CASSEDSKRQEGHF. The CDR3 DNA sequence: TGTGCCAGCAGTGAAGACTCCAAAAGACAGGAAGGGCATTTT.

The chain combines TRBV7-2 with TRBJ2-7; 7 bases match TRBD1. Germline values: CDR1 SGHTA, CDR2 FQGNSA. The V segment lost 3 bases and the J segment 4 bases; nucleotides outside the gene matches: 9. The CDR3 has 15 amino acids. The chain's CDR3 is CASSFHSGQIYEQYF. Written as DNA, the CDR3 is TGTGCCAGCAGCTTCCACTCGGGACAGATTTACGAGCAGTACTTC.

The chain combines TRBV18 with TRBJ2-5, with 13 positions matching TRBD2. The germline gives CDR1 KGHSH, CDR2 LQKENI. With V trimmed by 4 bases and J by 4 bases, 3 bases remained unmatched. The CDR3 is made up of 15 amino acids. The CDR3 region is CASSRGLAGLETQYF. DNA for the CDR3: TGTGCCAGCTCACGGGGACTAGCGGGGCTAGAGACCCAGTACTTC.

This chain links TRBV5-1 with TRBJ1-4; 8 bases fit TRBD1. This CDR3 contains 14 residues. Germline values: CDR1 SGHRS, CDR2 YFSETQ. With V trimmed by 7 bases and J by 3 bases, 5 bases remained unmatched. CDR3 DNA: TGCGCCAGCGGATCACAGGGGGCTAATGAAAAACTGTTTTTT. This translates into CASGSQGANEKLFF.

This clone was counted between two and nine times. The J gene is TRBJ2-1, the V gene TRBV19; D perhaps matches TRBD1 (5 bases). V was shortened by 7 bases and J by 7 bases, with 26 bases between the two germline ends. Germline V lookup: CDR1 LNHDA, CDR2 SQIVND (reference sequence). There are 17 residues in the CDR3. CDR3 in DNA: TGTGCCAGTACCCCCTCCCCCGGGCAGGGAAAAAGGAATGAGCAGTTCTTC. Its protein is CASTPSPGQGKRNEQFF. The variable domain in full, completed from reference TRBV19 and TRBJ2-1, reads DGGITQSPKYLFRKEGQNVTLSCEQNLNHDAMYWYRQDPGQGLRLIYYSQIVNDFQKGDIAEGYSVSREKKESFPLTVTSAQKNPTAFYLCASTPSPGQGKRNEQFFGPGTRLTVL.

There are a few counts of this clone. This chain connects TRBV7-8 to TRBJ1-2, with D possibly being TRBD1 (5 bases). This CDR3 is built from 15 residues. The germline V gene encodes CDR1 SGHVS and CDR2 FQNEAQ. Trimming took off 1 base at V and 4 bases at J, with 13 bases between the two ends. In DNA, the CDR3 is TGTGCCAGCAGCTTAGAGGCCGGGGGATTCTATGGCTACACCTTC. It encodes CASSLEAGGFYGYTF.

The chain joins TRBV11-2 to TRBJ1-2; D might be TRBD1 (5 bases). The ends were cut back, 5 bases at V and 0 bases at J, with 7 bases in the middle. Per the germline V gene, CDR1 is SGHAT and CDR2 is FQNNGV. The CDR3 is 13 amino acids. The CDR3 sequence: CASSPTANYGYTF. CDR3 sequence (DNA): TGTGCCAGCAGCCCGACAGCTAACTATGGCTACACCTTC. The full variable domain, completed using reference TRBV11-2 and TRBJ1-2, is EAGVAQSPRYKIIEKRQSVAFWCNPISGHATLYWYQQILGQGPKLLIQFQNNGVVDDSQLPKDRFSAERLKGVDSTLKIQPAKLEDSAVYLCASSPTANYGYTFGSGTRLTVV.

The chain is built from TRBV27 and TRBJ2-4; 7 bases agree with TRBD1. Germline trimming cut 6 bases from V and 4 bases from J; bases unmatched to any gene: 9. This CDR3 is built from 15 residues. In germline, CDR1 is MNHEY, CDR2 SMNVEV (reference sequence). The CDR3 here is CASSWAPGQKNIQYF. CDR3 coding DNA: TGTGCCAGCAGCTGGGCCCCGGGACAGAAAAACATTCAGTACTTC.

There are a few counts of this clone. The chain combines TRBV28 with TRBJ2-5; no reliable D call. V was clipped by 6 bases and J by 3 bases, with 5 bases between them. Per germline, CDR1 MDHEN and CDR2 SYDVKM. The CDR3 runs to 11 residues. DNA of the CDR3: TGTGCCAGCAGACTAAAAGAGACCCAGTACTTC. This gives the protein CASRLKETQYF. Combining the CDR3 with reference TRBV28 and TRBJ2-5 gives the whole variable domain DVKVTQSSRYLVKRTGEKVFLECVQDMDHENMFWYRQDPGLGLRLIYFSYDVKMKEKGDIPEGYSVSREKKERFSLILESASTNQTSMYLCASRLKETQYFGPGTRLLVL.

The rearrangement links TRBV30 to TRBJ1-1, with D unresolved. Germline CDR1 reads GTSNPN; CDR2 reads SVGIG (reference sequence). The CDR3 length is 13 residues. V was trimmed by 4 bases and J by 0 bases, leaving 9 bases between them. The CDR3 sequence is CAWKQYMNTEAFF. The CDR3 nucleotides are TGTGCCTGGAAACAGTACATGAACACTGAAGCTTTCTTT.

The chain links TRBV6-5 to TRBJ1-1; maybe TRBD1 (5 bases). The CDR3 covers 14 residues. Trimming took off 5 bases at V and 1 base at J, with 11 bases between the two ends. The germline CDR1 and CDR2 sequences are MNHEY and SVGAGI. The CDR3 coding sequence is TGTGCCAGCAGTACCACCGGGGGGAACACTGAAGCTTTCTTT. Translating it yields CASSTTGGNTEAFF.

This chain connects TRBV28 to TRBJ1-2; TRBD1 agrees at 9 bases. The CDR3 runs 14 residues. With 2 bases clipped from V and 8 bases from J, the junction kept 6 bases outside the gene matches. Germline loops: CDR1 MDHEN, CDR2 SYDVKM. The CDR3 sequence: CASSLRTGVWGYTF. For the CDR3, the DNA is TGTGCCAGCAGTTTACGGACAGGGGTATGGGGCTACACCTTC.

V gene TRBV11-2 combines with J gene TRBJ1-2; TRBD1 matches 8 bases. CDR1 is SGHAT and CDR2 is FQNNGV in the germline V gene. This CDR3 is 15 amino acids long. The trim removed 2 bases at V and 7 bases at J, leaving 9 bases unmatched. The CDR3 sequence is CASSLRRGQGSGYTF. Written as DNA, the CDR3 is TGTGCCAGCAGCTTACGCAGGGGGCAGGGTAGTGGCTACACCTTC.